The 10 T cell receptor beta chains listed next were all sequenced from one sample in a study of low-dose radiotherapy and immunotherapy resistance in tumors. Time point here: after trial treatment. Indicated treatment: LDRT plus nivolumab, ipilimumab, low-dose cyclophosphamide and aspirin (RACIN trial). Primers used for first-strand cDNA, a TRAV- and TRBV-specific set, covered both alpha and beta chains. TCR amplification involved 20 PCR cycles with a constant-region primer and V-primer adapter. TCRdb called the reads again in MiXCR, with one record for every CDR3 protein. The table has 35,000 to 45,000 distinct CDR3 sequences, 20% to 30% seen once. This specimen consisted of PBMCs, obtained after low-dose radiotherapy plus immunotherapy. The receptor source for this set is a male donor with prostate cancer.

Worth noting for this clonotype: A much larger clone sits a single nucleotide away, making a read error possible. The rearrangement uses TRBV27 and TRBJ2-3; TRBD1 or TRBD2 may be the D gene (6 bases each). This CDR3 is 14 amino acids long. Germline-derived CDR1 and CDR2 are MNHEY and SMNVEV (reference sequence). CDR3 nucleotide sequence: TGTGCCAGCAGTTTCCTGGGGGGCACAGAAACGCAGTATTTT. It is translated as CASSFLGGTETQYF.

Ten or more counts support this clonotype. The chain couples TRBV19 to TRBJ1-2, with D perhaps TRBD1 (5 bases). Trimming left V 4 bases short and J 4 bases short, with 7 bases between. CDR1 is LNHDA and CDR2 is SQIVND in the germline V gene (reference sequence). The CDR3 loop spans 12 amino acids. In DNA form, the CDR3 reads TGTGCCAGTAGTAAGGACATCTATGGCTACACCTTC. It specifies CASSKDIYGYTF.

The V and J genes are TRBV5-1 and TRBJ2-3; 10 bases match TRBD2. Germline CDR1 reads SGHRS; CDR2 reads YFSETQ. CDR3 length equals 16 residues. With V trimmed by 4 bases and J by 5 bases, 10 bases remained unmatched. CDR3 in amino acids: CASSRGAGGPVDTQYF. The CDR3 nucleotides read TGCGCCAGCAGCAGAGGAGCGGGAGGGCCGGTAGATACGCAGTATTTT. The whole variable domain, filled in from reference TRBV5-1 and TRBJ2-3, reads KAGVTQTPRYLIKTRGQQVTLSCSPISGHRSVSWYQQTPGQGLQFLFEYFSETQRNKGNFPGRFSGRQFSNSRSEMNVSTLELGDSALYLCASSRGAGGPVDTQYFGPGTRLTVL.

This clonotype has ten or more counts. The rearrangement uses TRBV20-1 and TRBJ2-3, with 7 bases that match TRBD2. The germline V gene encodes CDR1 DFQATT and CDR2 SNEGSKA (reference sequence). There are 14 residues in the CDR3. Germline trimming cut 5 bases from V and 5 bases from J; bases unmatched to any gene: 10. The DNA of the CDR3 is TGCAGTGCTCCCTGCTGTGCGGGAGAAGATACGCAGTATTTT. Translated: CSAPCCAGEDTQYF.

This clonotype came up once. The chain has TRBV19 and TRBJ2-5; D not certain. The CDR3 runs to 15 residues. Per germline, CDR1 LNHDA and CDR2 SQIVND (reference sequence). The ends were cut back, 4 bases at V and 1 base at J, with 13 bases in the middle. The CDR3 region has the DNA TGTGCCAGTAGTAGAACCTGGGCCCGCCAAGAGACCCAGTACTTC. Amino acid sequence: CASSRTWARQETQYF.

This clonotype was counted at least ten times. The chain joins TRBV2 to TRBJ2-4; 7 bases map to TRBD2. CDR1 and CDR2 (germline): SNHLY, FYNNEI. V dropped 8 bases and J dropped 4; count of bases not matched to a gene: 8. The CDR3 loop spans 14 amino acids. The CDR3 region is CASRGETSKNIQYF. CDR3 DNA: TGTGCCAGCCGGGGGGAGACCTCGAAAAACATTCAGTACTTC.

This clonotype was picked up many times. J is TRBJ1-5 and V is TRBV27; no firm D call. The CDR3 sequence is 14 residues long. Trimming pared 6 bases from V and 2 bases from J, leaving 11 bases between. Germline CDR1 reads MNHEY; CDR2 reads SMNVEV (reference sequence). The CDR3 sequence: CASSFVGGNQPQHF. DNA for the CDR3: TGTGCCAGCAGCTTTGTGGGTGGCAATCAGCCCCAGCATTTT.

This clonotype showed up many times. This rearrangement joins TRBV12-3 or TRBV12-4 to TRBJ1-6; possible D gene TRBD1, 5 bases. V was clipped by 3 bases and J by 0 bases, with 15 bases between them. The CDR3 covers 18 residues. The CDR3 loop is CASSFGAAGSSYNSPLHF. The CDR3 coding sequence is TGTGCCAGCAGTTTTGGTGCGGCAGGGAGCTCCTATAATTCACCCCTCCACTTT.

Note on this clonotype: A far bigger clonotype differs at one base, so this is likely a read error. The rearrangement uses TRBV7-2 and TRBJ1-1; possibly TRBD1 for D (6 bases). This CDR3 spans 15 amino acids. The germline V gene has CDR1 SGHTA and CDR2 FQGNSA. CDR3 in amino acids: CANSLTGAGSTEAFF. The CDR3 DNA follows: TGTGCCAACAGCTTAACGGGGGCAGGGAGCACTGAAGCTTTCTTT.

Ten or more counts support this clonotype. The V gene is TRBV20-1, the J gene TRBJ1-3; D remains ambiguous. V lost 2 bases and J 0 bases, leaving 11 bases between the germline ends. This CDR3 is 15 amino acids long. Germline values: CDR1 DFQATT, CDR2 SNEGSKA (reference sequence). The CDR3, as DNA: TGCAGTGCTAGATCATCCCACGTCTCTGGAAACACCATATATTTT. Translating gives CSARSSHVSGNTIYF.